The T cell receptor (beta chain) under discussion was sequenced for a study of T-cell memory formation after mild COVID-19. TCRdb re-called the 5' RACE reads with MiXCR, one entry per CDR3 protein. The sample has over 120,000 distinct CDR3 sequences; under 30% are singletons. The ends were cut back, 0 bases at V and 0 bases at J, with 13 bases in the middle. The germline gives CDR1 MDHEN, CDR2 SYDVKM. The CDR3 spans 17 residues. The V gene is TRBV28, the J gene TRBJ2-3; TRBD2 might be the D (6 bases). The TCR was taken from an adult woman who had mild COVID-19 (a few samples of this study predate the infection). Cell type and time point are not known. Sequencing was done on a sample of PBMCs or a T cell subset sorted from them (not recorded which). The CDR3 nucleotides are TGTGCCAGCAGTTTATGGGGGGGTCCGAGTAGCACAGATACGCAGTATTTT. Amino acids: CASSLWGGPSSTDTQYF.